There are a few counts of the clone carrying this T cell receptor beta chain. Its specificity is not known. The data belong to a study of response to subunit inactivated influenza vaccine. Study-wide points: Authors proposed each seasonal influenza vaccination draws in few new T cells.

TCRdb redid the calling of the RT-PCR reads with MiXCR, one entry per CDR3 protein. The data hold about 580,000 distinct CDR3 sequences, with about 15% observed a single time. Germline V CDR1 and CDR2: SQVTM, ANQGSEA. CDR3 size: 17 residues. V shed 3 bases and J 6 bases; nucleotides not matched to a gene: 17. Sequencing used PBMCs from blood, obtained about 13 days after vaccination. This TCR was sampled from a man over 45 who received an inactivated influenza vaccine. The chain uses TRBV29-1 and TRBJ1-2; 9 bases align to TRBD1. In DNA, the CDR3 is TGCAGCGTTGAGTCCTTGTTCCGACAGGGGGATTCGGATGGCTACACCTTC. Translated, it gives CSVESLFRQGDSDGYTF.